These T cell receptor beta chains were read from a single sample in a study of CDR3 diversity in severe acne. TCRdb reprocessed the PCR reads with MiXCR, giving one entry per CDR3 protein. In the table there are around 94,000 distinct CDR3 sequences, about half of which are singletons. The source material was blood. These receptors originate from a male donor with acne. Each CDR3 is given with its conserved first and last residue.

V: TRBV29-1; length: 19; J: TRBJ2-6; CDR3: CSVEVSGLAGISGANVLTF
V: TRBV20-1; length: 12; J: TRBJ1-1; CDR3: CSARPGGTEAFF
V: TRBV19; length: 16; J: TRBJ2-1; CDR3: CASSTGLAGSYNEQFF
V: TRBV13; length: 16; J: TRBJ2-3; CDR3: CASSRGSGASTDTQYF
V: TRBV24-1; length: 13; J: TRBJ2-7; CDR3: CATSPRGPYEQYF
V: TRBV24-1; length: 11; J: TRBJ2-1; CDR3: CATSSGRSRFF
V: TRBV29-1; length: 18; J: TRBJ2-1; CDR3: CSVGTSGRILNSYNEQFF
V: TRBV10-3; length: 15; J: TRBJ1-2; CDR3: CAISDLSGTNYDYTF
V: TRBV25-1; length: 17; J: TRBJ2-2; CDR3: CASSLDLAGGYTGELFF
V: TRBV29-1; length: 13; J: TRBJ2-3; CDR3: CSVVRAYTDTQYF
V: TRBV29-1; length: 14; J: TRBJ2-3; CDR3: CSVEGLAGTDTQYF
V: TRBV9; length: 14; J: TRBJ1-1; CDR3: CASSHGTGGTEAFF
V: TRBV7-2; length: 15; J: TRBJ2-5; CDR3: CASRDQTSGSETQYF
V: TRBV7-9; length: 15; J: TRBJ2-3; CDR3: CASTQPGESTDTQYF
V: TRBV5-8; length: 16; J: TRBJ2-1; CDR3: CASSFGTSGTYNEQFF
V: TRBV19; length: 16; J: TRBJ1-5; CDR3: CASSIMVLWSNQPQHF
V: TRBV7-6; length: 13; J: TRBJ2-7; CDR3: CASGPGGPYEQYF
V: TRBV7-2; length: 16; J: TRBJ2-7; CDR3: CASSLPTSGSSYEQYF
V: TRBV2; length: 15; J: TRBJ1-6; CDR3: CASSDSGKYNSPLHF
V: TRBV7-2; length: 17; J: TRBJ2-7; CDR3: CASSFYICSARRAEQYF
V: TRBV2; length: 12; J: TRBJ1-1; CDR3: CASSPNDFEAFF
V: TRBV2; length: 16; J: TRBJ2-3; CDR3: CASSRLAGVGTDAQYF
V: TRBV29-1; length: 13; J: TRBJ1-2; CDR3: CSARGGANYGYTF
V: TRBV12-3/TRBV12-4; length: 14; J: TRBJ2-7; CDR3: CASSFGTGSIAQYF
V: TRBV12-3/TRBV12-4; length: 16; J: TRBJ2-7; CDR3: CASSRTSGLSSYEQYF
V: TRBV6-5; length: 13; J: TRBJ2-1; CDR3: CASAVGRYNEQFF
V: TRBV2; length: 14; J: TRBJ2-3; CDR3: CASTQVGVSRGQYF
V: TRBV9; length: 15; J: TRBJ1-1; CDR3: CASSADRGADAEAFF
V: TRBV2; length: 15; J: TRBJ2-1; CDR3: CASSVTGASYNEQFF
V: TRBV9; length: 15; J: TRBJ2-7; CDR3: CASSVGGGSNYEQYF
V: TRBV20-1; length: 15; J: TRBJ2-7; CDR3: CSVALTSGRSGEQYF
V: TRBV11-2; length: 13; J: TRBJ1-2; CDR3: CASSLGQNYGYTF
V: TRBV19; length: 15; J: TRBJ2-3; CDR3: CASSQGNSNADTQYF
V: TRBV9; length: 13; J: TRBJ2-3; CDR3: CASTSGSVDTQYF
V: TRBV24-1; length: 11; J: TRBJ1-2; CDR3: CATSDELGYTF
V: TRBV28; length: 15; J: TRBJ2-7; CDR3: CASSLSRLAGVEQYF
V: TRBV5-1; length: 15; J: TRBJ1-2; CDR3: CASSLVTLSAYGYTF
V: TRBV6-1; length: 13; J: TRBJ1-1; CDR3: CASSGNPRTEAFF
V: TRBV6-6; length: 13; J: TRBJ1-2; CDR3: CASTSDSFYGYTF
V: TRBV2; length: 13; J: TRBJ1-1; CDR3: CASSGTANTEAFF
V: TRBV6-6; length: 16; J: TRBJ2-7; CDR3: CASSYSTGGATSEQYF
V: TRBV10-3; length: 15; J: TRBJ2-7; CDR3: CAITGTSGRTYEQYF
V: TRBV29-1; length: 14; J: TRBJ2-2; CDR3: CSVETRANTGELFF
V: TRBV20-1; length: 17; J: TRBJ2-5; CDR3: CSARDVTSGRARETQYF
V: TRBV5-6; length: 16; J: TRBJ1-3; CDR3: CASSFFKGRSGNTIYF
V: TRBV6-2/TRBV6-3; length: 12; J: TRBJ1-1; CDR3: CASSEMNTEAFF
V: TRBV19; length: 16; J: TRBJ1-5; CDR3: CASSIRSGGGNQPQHF
V: TRBV15; length: 13; J: TRBJ2-7; CDR3: CATRARDSYEQYF
V: TRBV5-1; length: 15; J: TRBJ1-5; CDR3: CASSLGPSSNQPQHF
V: TRBV27; length: 11; J: TRBJ1-5; CDR3: CASGLNQPQHF
V: TRBV7-6; length: 12; J: TRBJ1-5; CDR3: CASSASGGAQHF
V: TRBV5-1; length: 16; J: TRBJ2-5; CDR3: CASSTSSGMGFETQYF
V: TRBV6-6; length: 15; J: TRBJ2-2; CDR3: CVSSWQRPNTGELFF
V: TRBV27; length: 16; J: TRBJ2-2; CDR3: CASSFRERGSTGELFF
V: TRBV20-1; length: 16; J: TRBJ2-3; CDR3: CSASRAGEGFTDTQYF
V: TRBV19; length: 14; J: TRBJ2-7; CDR3: CASSIQGVTGELYF
V: TRBV7-9; length: 14; J: TRBJ1-1; CDR3: CASRHRDRSLEAFF
V: TRBV11-2; length: 16; J: TRBJ2-1; CDR3: CASSLGTGLSYNEQFF
V: TRBV5-1; length: 11; J: TRBJ2-5; CDR3: CASSHKETQYF
V: TRBV5-4; length: 15; J: TRBJ2-5; CDR3: CASSFFRGRLETQYF